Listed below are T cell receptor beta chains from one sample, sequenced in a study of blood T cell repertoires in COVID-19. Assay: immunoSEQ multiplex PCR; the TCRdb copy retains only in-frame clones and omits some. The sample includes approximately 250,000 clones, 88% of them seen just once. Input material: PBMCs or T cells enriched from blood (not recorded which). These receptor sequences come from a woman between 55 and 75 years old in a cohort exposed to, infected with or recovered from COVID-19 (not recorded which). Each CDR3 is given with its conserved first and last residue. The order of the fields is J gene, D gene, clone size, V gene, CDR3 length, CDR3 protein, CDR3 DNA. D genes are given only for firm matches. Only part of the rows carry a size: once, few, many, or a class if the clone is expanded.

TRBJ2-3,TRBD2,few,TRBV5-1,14,CASSFSGSTDTQYF,TGCGCCAGCAGCTTTAGCGGGAGCACAGATACGCAGTATTTT
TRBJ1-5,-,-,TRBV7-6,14,CASSLTGGNQPQHF,TGTGCCAGCAGCTTAACCGGGGGCAATCAGCCCCAGCATTTT
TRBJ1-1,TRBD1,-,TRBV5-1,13,CASSARRGTEAFF,TGCGCCAGCAGCGCACGCAGGGGGACTGAAGCTTTCTTT
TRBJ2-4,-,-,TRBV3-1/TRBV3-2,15,CASSSLEIAKNIQYF,TGTGCCAGCAGCAGTTTGGAGATAGCCAAAAACATTCAGTACTTC
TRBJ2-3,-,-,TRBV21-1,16,CASSKVDREPTDTQYF,TGTGCCAGCAGCAAAGTCGATCGGGAGCCCACAGATACGCAGTATTTT
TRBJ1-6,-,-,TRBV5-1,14,CASSLAGFNSPLHF,TGCGCCAGCAGCTTGGCAGGCTTCAATTCACCCCTCCACTTT
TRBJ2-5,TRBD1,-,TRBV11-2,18,CASSLDHRGQWGQETQYF,TGTGCCAGCAGCTTAGATCACAGGGGGCAGTGGGGCCAAGAGACCCAGTACTTC
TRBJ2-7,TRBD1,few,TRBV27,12,CATRTGSYEQYF,TGTGCCACCAGGACAGGTTCCTACGAGCAGTACTTC
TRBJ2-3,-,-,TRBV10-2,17,CASSDFRPGAAPRTQYF,TGCGCCAGCAGTGATTTTCGGCCAGGGGCCGCCCCCCGTACGCAGTATTTT
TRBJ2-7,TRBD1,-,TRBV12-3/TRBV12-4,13,CASRGDRAYEQYF,TGTGCCAGCAGGGGGGACAGGGCGTACGAGCAGTACTTC
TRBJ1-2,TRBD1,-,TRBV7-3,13,CASSSSTGEGYTF,TGTGCCAGCAGCTCGTCCACAGGGGAGGGCTACACCTTC
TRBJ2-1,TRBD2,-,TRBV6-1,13,CASSERGGRGQFF,TGTGCCAGCAGTGAAAGAGGTGGGAGGGGGCAGTTCTTC
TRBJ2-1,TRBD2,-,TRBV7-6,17,CASSPPGGLAGYNEQFF,TGTGCCAGCAGCCCCCCTGGGGGACTAGCGGGTTACAATGAGCAGTTCTTC
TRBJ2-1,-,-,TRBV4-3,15,CASSQGLAAYNEQFF,TGCGCCAGCAGCCAAGGTTTGGCGGCCTACAATGAGCAGTTCTTC
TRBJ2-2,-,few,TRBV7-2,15,CASSLDGANTGELFF,TGTGCCAGCAGCTTAGACGGGGCGAACACCGGGGAGCTGTTTTTT
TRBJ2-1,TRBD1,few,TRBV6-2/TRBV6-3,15,CASSPPGTGDREQFF,TGTGCCAGCAGCCCCCCCGGGACAGGGGACCGAGAGCAGTTCTTC
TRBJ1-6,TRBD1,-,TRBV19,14,CASSMGQHNSPLHF,TGTGCCAGTAGTATGGGACAGCATAATTCACCCCTCCACTTT
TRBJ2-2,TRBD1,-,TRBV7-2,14,CASKLTGGTGELFF,TGTGCCAGCAAGTTAACAGGGGGCACCGGGGAGCTGTTTTTT
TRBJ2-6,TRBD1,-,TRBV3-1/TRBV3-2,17,CASSLGQAQSGANVLTF,TGTGCCAGCAGCCTAGGACAGGCCCAGTCTGGGGCCAACGTCCTGACTTTC
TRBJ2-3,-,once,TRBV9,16,CASSVGWQGSTDTQYF,TGTGCCAGCAGCGTAGGGTGGCAGGGGAGCACAGATACGCAGTATTTT
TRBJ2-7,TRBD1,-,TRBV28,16,CASSLTGTGSVHEQYF,TGTGCCAGCAGTTTGACCGGGACAGGGAGTGTACACGAGCAGTACTTC
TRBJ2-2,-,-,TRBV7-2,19,CASSFSPFFYEADTGELFF,TGTGCCAGCAGCTTCTCCCCCTTTTTTTATGAAGCGGACACCGGGGAGCTGTTTTTT
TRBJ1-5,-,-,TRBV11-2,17,CASSSAPVAGGNQPQHF,TGTGCCAGCAGCTCCGCCCCTGTGGCAGGGGGCAATCAGCCCCAGCATTTT
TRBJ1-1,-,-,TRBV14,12,CASSQGLTEAFF,TGTGCCAGCAGCCAAGGGCTCACTGAAGCTTTCTTT
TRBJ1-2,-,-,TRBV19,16,CASSIDLWRTVYGYTF,TGTGCCAGTAGTATAGATCTATGGAGGACGGTCTATGGCTACACCTTC
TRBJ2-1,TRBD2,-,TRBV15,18,CATRTGLTSGSSYNEQFF,TGTGCCACCCGGACAGGGCTCACTAGCGGGAGCTCCTACAATGAGCAGTTCTTC
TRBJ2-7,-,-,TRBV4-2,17,CASSQVGKDGLSYEQYF,TGTGCCAGCAGCCAAGTAGGAAAGGACGGACTCTCCTACGAGCAGTACTTC
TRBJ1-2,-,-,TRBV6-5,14,CASSMTQGLDGYTF,TGTGCCAGCAGCATGACTCAGGGTCTCGATGGCTACACCTTC
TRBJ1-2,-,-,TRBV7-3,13,CASSSGVGNGYTF,TGTGCCAGCAGCTCAGGGGTGGGGAATGGCTACACCTTC
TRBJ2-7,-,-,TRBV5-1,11,CASREVNEQYF,TGCGCCAGCAGGGAGGTCAACGAGCAGTACTTC
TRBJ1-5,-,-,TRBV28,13,CASRQGYDQPQHF,TGTGCCAGCAGGCAGGGTTACGATCAGCCCCAGCATTTT
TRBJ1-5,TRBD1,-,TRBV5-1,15,CASSTGTGINQPQHF,TGCGCCAGCAGCACCGGGACAGGGATTAATCAGCCCCAGCATTTT
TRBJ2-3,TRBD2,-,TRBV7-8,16,CASSSRTSGRADTQYF,TGTGCCAGCAGCTCTAGGACTAGCGGGAGGGCAGATACGCAGTATTTT
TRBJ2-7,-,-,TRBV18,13,CASSPQQTYEQYF,TGTGCCAGCTCACCACAACAGACCTACGAGCAGTACTTC
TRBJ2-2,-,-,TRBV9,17,CASSETIRGMNTGELFF,TGTGCCAGCAGCGAGACCATAAGGGGGATGAACACCGGGGAGCTGTTTTTT
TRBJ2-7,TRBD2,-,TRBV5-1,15,CASSYRTSGIYEQYF,TGCGCCAGCAGTTATCGGACTAGCGGGATTTACGAGCAGTACTTC
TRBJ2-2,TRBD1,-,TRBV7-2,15,CASSSGQGFGGELFF,TGTGCCAGCAGCTCGGGACAGGGATTTGGCGGGGAGCTGTTTTTT
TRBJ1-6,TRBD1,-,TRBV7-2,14,CASSSRTGRSPLHF,TGTGCCAGCAGCTCCCGGACAGGGCGATCACCCCTCCACTTT
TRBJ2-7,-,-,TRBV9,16,CASSVGTTPSFDEQYF,TGTGCCAGCAGCGTAGGGACAACCCCTTCCTTCGACGAGCAGTACTTC
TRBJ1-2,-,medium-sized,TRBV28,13,CASRGGTWYGYTF,TGTGCCAGCAGGGGAGGGACCTGGTATGGCTACACCTTC
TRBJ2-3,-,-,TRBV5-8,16,CASSLGGVPRGDTQYF,TGTGCCAGCAGCTTGGGCGGGGTACCCCGAGGGGATACGCAGTATTTT
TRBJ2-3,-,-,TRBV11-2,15,CASSKRVRSTDTQYF,TGTGCCAGCAGCAAACGGGTACGGAGCACAGATACGCAGTATTTT
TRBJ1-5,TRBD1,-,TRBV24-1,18,CATSDHRQGGYSNQPQHF,TGTGCCACCAGTGACCATCGACAGGGCGGCTATAGCAATCAGCCCCAGCATTTT
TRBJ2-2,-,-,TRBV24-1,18,CATTDSKPTASNTGELFF,TGTGCCACGACCGATAGTAAGCCAACAGCCTCGAACACCGGGGAGCTGTTTTTT
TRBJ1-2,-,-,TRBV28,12,CASFGGAYGYTF,TGTGCCAGTTTTGGAGGGGCCTATGGCTACACCTTC
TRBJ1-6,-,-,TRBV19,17,CASSIIRTSSYNSPLHF,TGTGCCAGTAGTATCATCAGGACTAGCTCCTATAATTCACCCCTCCACTTT
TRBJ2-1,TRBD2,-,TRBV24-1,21,CATSDSRLAGESQSSYNEQFF,TGTGCCACCAGTGATTCTAGACTAGCGGGAGAGTCACAGAGCTCCTACAATGAGCAGTTCTTC
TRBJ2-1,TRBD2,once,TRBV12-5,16,CASGLGLASSYNEQFF,TGTGCTAGTGGTTTGGGACTAGCGAGCTCCTACAATGAGCAGTTCTTC
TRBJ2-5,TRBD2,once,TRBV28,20,CASSLAFPGLVPEIQETQYF,TGTGCCAGCAGTTTAGCGTTTCCGGGACTAGTCCCCGAAATCCAAGAGACCCAGTACTTC
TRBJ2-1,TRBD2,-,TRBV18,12,CASSGAGDEQFF,TGTGCCAGCTCTGGAGCGGGAGATGAGCAGTTCTTC
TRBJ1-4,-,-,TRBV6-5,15,CASSYREVANEKLFF,TGTGCCAGCAGTTACAGGGAGGTAGCTAATGAAAAACTGTTTTTT
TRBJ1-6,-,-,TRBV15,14,CATSSRGGHSPLHF,TGTGCCACCAGCTCAAGGGGGGGTCATTCACCCCTCCACTTT
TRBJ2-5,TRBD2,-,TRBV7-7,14,CASSLAGGEETQYF,TGTGCTAGCAGCTTAGCGGGAGGGGAAGAGACCCAGTACTTC
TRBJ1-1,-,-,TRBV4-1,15,CASSHPTGGGTEAFF,TGCGCCAGCAGCCACCCCACCGGCGGGGGCACTGAAGCTTTCTTT
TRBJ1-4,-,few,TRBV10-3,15,CAISESAGSKEKLFF,TGTGCCATCAGTGAGTCCGCAGGGTCAAAGGAAAAACTGTTTTTT
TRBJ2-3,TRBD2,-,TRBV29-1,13,CSVDGTGGDTQYF,TGCAGCGTTGACGGGACGGGGGGGGATACGCAGTATTTT